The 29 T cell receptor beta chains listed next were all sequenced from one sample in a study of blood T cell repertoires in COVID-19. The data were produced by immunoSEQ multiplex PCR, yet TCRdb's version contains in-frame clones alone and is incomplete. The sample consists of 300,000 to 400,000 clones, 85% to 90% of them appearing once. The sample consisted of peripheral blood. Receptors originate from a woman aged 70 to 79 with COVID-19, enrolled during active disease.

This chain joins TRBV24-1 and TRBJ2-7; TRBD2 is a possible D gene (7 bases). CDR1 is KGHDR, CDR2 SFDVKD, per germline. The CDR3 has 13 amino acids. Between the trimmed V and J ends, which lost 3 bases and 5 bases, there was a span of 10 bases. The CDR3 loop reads CATSDTGRDEQYF. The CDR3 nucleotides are TGTGCCACCAGTGATACAGGGAGGGACGAGCAGTACTTC.

The CDR3 DNA is TGTGCCAGCAGCCTCGACAGGGGCACCCTTAACTATGGCTACACCTTC. This sequence encodes CASSLDRGTLNYGYTF. The V call is TRBV3-1 (or the pseudogene TRBV3-2), the J call TRBJ1-2, with TRBD1 identical over 8 bases. The CDR3 has 16 residues. The germline gives CDR1 LGHDT, CDR2 YNNKEL (reference sequence). J lost 1 base, V lost 4 bases, and 8 bases had no gene match.

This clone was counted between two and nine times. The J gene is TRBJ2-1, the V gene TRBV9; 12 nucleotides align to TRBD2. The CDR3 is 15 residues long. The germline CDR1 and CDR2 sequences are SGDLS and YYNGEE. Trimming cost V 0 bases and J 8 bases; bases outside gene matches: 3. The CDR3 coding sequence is TGTGCCAGCAGCGTAGATACTAGCGGGGGGTATGAGCAGTTCTTC. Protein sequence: CASSVDTSGGYEQFF.

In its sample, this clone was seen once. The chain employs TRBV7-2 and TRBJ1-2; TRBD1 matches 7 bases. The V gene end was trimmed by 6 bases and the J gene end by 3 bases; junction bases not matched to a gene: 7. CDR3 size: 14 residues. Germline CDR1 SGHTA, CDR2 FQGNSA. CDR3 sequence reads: CASSRFGTDYGYTF. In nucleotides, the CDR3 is TGTGCCAGCAGTCGCTTTGGGACAGACTATGGCTACACCTTC.

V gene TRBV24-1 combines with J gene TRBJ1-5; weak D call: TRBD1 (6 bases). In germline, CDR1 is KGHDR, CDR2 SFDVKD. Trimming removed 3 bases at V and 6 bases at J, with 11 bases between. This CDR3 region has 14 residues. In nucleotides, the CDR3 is TGTGCCACCAGTGATGGGGACATGGCTCAGCCCCAGCATTTT. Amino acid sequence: CATSDGDMAQPQHF.

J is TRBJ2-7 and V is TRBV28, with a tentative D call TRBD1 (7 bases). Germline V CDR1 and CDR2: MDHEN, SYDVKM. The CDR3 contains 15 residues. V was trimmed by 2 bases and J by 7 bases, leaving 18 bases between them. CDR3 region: CASSLEGAGLGEQYF. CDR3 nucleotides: TGTGCCAGCAGTTTAGAGGGGGCGGGGTTGGGGGAGCAGTACTTC.

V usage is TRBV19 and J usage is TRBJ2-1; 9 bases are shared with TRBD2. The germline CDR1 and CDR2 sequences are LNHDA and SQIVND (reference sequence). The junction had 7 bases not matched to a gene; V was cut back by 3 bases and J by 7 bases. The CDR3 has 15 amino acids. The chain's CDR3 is CASSIVAGGRNEQFF. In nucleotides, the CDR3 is TGTGCCAGTAGTATTGTTGCGGGGGGGCGAAATGAGCAGTTCTTC. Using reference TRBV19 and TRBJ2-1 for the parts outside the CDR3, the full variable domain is DGGITQSPKYLFRKEGQNVTLSCEQNLNHDAMYWYRQDPGQGLRLIYYSQIVNDFQKGDIAEGYSVSREKKESFPLTVTSAQKNPTAFYLCASSIVAGGRNEQFFGPGTRLTVL.

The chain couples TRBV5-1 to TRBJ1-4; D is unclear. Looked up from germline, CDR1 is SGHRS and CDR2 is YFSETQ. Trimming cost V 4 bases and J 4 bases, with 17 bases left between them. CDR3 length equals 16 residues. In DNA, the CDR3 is TGCGCCAGCAGCCCTACGGGAAGGGCTTATAATGAAAAACTGTTTTTT. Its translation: CASSPTGRAYNEKLFF. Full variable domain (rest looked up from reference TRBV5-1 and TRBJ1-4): KAGVTQTPRYLIKTRGQQVTLSCSPISGHRSVSWYQQTPGQGLQFLFEYFSETQRNKGNFPGRFSGRQFSNSRSEMNVSTLELGDSALYLCASSPTGRAYNEKLFFGSGTQLSVL.

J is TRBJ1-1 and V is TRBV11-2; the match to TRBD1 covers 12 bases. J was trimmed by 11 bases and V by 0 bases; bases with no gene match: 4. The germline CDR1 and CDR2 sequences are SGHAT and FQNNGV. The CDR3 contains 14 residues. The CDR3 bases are TGTGCCAGCAGCTTAGAGGGACAGGGGGCGTCCGCTTTCTTT. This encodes CASSLEGQGASAFF.

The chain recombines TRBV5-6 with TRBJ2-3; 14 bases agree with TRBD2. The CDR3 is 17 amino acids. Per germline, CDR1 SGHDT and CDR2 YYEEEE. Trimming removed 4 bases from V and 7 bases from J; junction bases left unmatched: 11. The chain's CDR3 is CASSPLTSGGAIYTQYF. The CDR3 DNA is TGTGCCAGCAGCCCCCTGACTAGCGGGGGGGCGATATATACGCAGTATTTT.

This chain's CDR3 is CASSLLQTPYEQYF. In DNA form, the CDR3 reads TGTGCCAGCAGTTTATTACAGACACCCTACGAGCAGTACTTC. This rearrangement joins TRBV27 to TRBJ2-7; no clear D. V was trimmed by 1 base and J by 2 bases, leaving 9 bases between them. The CDR3 extends over 14 amino acids. Germline V gene data show CDR1 as MNHEY and CDR2 as SMNVEV (reference sequence).

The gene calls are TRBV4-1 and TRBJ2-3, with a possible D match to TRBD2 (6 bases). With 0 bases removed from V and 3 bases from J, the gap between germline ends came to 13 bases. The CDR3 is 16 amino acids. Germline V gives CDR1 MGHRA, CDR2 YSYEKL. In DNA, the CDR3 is TGCGCCAGCAGCCAAGATGCGGGCCGGGGGACAGATACGCAGTATTTT. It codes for CASSQDAGRGTDTQYF.

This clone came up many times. CDR3 nucleotide sequence: TGCAGCGTTTCTCGGACAGGTAACACTGAAGCTTTCTTT. It codes for CSVSRTGNTEAFF. The chain joins TRBV29-1 to TRBJ1-1; 7 bases map to TRBD1. CDR3 size: 13 residues. The germline CDR1 and CDR2 sequences are SQVTM and ANQGSEA. The V gene end was trimmed by 5 bases and the J gene end by 2 bases; junction bases not matched to a gene: 5.

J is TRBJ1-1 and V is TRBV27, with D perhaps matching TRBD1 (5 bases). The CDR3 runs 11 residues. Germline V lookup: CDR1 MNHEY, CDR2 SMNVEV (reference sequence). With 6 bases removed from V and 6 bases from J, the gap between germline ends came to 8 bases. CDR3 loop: CASRSGAEAFF. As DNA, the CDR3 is TGTGCCAGCAGGTCGGGGGCTGAAGCTTTCTTT.

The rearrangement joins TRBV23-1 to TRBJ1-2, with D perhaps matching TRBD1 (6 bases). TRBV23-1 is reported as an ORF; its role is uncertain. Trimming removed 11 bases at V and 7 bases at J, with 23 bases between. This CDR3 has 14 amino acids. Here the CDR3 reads CAGGLGGGLCGYTF. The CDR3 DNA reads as TGCGCCGGCGGATTGGGTGGGGGCCTATGTGGCTACACCTTC.

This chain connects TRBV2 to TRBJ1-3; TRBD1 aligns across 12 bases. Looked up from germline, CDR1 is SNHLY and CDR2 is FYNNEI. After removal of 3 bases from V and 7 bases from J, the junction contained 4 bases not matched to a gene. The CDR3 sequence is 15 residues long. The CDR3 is CASSDSGQGANTIYF. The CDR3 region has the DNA TGTGCCAGCAGTGACTCGGGACAGGGGGCGAACACCATATATTTT.

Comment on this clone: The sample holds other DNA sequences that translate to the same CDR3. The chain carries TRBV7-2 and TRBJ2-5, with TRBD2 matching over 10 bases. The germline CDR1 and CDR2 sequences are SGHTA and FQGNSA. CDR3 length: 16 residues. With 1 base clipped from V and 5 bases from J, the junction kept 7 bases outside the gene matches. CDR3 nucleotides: TGTGCCAGCAGCTTAGTTTTAGCGGGGGGAAGGGAGACCCAGTACTTC. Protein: CASSLVLAGGRETQYF.

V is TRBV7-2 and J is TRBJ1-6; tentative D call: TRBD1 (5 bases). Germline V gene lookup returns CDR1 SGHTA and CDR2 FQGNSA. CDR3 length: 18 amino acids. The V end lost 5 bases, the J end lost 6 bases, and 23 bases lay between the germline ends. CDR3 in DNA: TGTGCCAGCAGCCGTTGGGGGGGATCCCCATCCCGTAATTCACCCCTCCACTTT. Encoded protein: CASSRWGGSPSRNSPLHF.

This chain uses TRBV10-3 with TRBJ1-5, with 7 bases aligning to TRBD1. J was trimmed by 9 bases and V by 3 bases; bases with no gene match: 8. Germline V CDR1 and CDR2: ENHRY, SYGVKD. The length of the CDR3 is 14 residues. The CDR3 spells CAISDRQGLGPQHF. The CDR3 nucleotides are TGTGCCATCAGTGACCGACAGGGATTGGGGCCCCAGCATTTT.

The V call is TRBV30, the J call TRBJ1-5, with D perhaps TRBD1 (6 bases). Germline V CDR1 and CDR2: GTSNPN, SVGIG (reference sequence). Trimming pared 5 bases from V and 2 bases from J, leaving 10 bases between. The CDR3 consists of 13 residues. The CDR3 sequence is CAWADSGNQPQHF. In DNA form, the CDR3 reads TGTGCCTGGGCGGACAGCGGCAATCAGCCCCAGCATTTT.

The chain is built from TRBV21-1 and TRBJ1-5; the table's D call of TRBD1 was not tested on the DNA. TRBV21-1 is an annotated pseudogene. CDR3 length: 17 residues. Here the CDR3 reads CASSKEFPGREYQPQHF. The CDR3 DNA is TGTGCCAGCAGCAAAGAATTCCCAGGCAGGGAATATCAGCCCCAGCATTTT.

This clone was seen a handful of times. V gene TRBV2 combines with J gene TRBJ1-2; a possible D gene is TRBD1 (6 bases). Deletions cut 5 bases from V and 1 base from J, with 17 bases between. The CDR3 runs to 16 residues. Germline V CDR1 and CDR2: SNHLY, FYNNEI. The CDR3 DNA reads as TGTGCCAGCAGTACCAACGCTGAACAGGGTAACTATGGCTACACCTTC. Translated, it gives CASSTNAEQGNYGYTF.

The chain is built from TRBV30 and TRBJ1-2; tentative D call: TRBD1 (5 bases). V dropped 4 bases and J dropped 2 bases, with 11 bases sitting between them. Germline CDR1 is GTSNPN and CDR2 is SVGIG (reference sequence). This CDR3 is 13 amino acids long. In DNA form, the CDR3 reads TGTGCCTGGAATTCGCAGGGAAACTATGGCTACACCTTC. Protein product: CAWNSQGNYGYTF.

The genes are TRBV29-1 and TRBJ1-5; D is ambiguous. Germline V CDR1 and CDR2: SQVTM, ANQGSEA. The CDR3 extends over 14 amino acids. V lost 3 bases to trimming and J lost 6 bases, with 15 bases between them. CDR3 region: CSVDDEGLGQPQHF. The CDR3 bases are TGCAGCGTTGACGACGAAGGACTCGGTCAGCCCCAGCATTTT.

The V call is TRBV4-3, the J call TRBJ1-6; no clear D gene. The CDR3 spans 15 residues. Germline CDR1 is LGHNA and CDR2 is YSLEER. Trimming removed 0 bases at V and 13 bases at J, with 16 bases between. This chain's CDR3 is CASSQDFPGKGPLHF. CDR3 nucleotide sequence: TGCGCCAGCAGCCAAGATTTTCCGGGAAAAGGGCCCCTCCACTTT.

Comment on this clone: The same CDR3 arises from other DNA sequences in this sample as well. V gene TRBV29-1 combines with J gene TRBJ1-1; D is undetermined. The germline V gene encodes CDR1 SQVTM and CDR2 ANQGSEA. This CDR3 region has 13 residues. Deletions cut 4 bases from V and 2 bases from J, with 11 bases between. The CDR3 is CSVVPGSNTEAFF. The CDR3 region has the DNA TGCAGCGTTGTTCCAGGATCAAACACTGAAGCTTTCTTT.

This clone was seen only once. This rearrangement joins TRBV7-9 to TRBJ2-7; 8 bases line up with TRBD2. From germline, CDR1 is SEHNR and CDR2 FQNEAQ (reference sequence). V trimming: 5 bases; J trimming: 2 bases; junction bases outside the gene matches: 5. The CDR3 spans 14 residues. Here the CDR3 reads CASSLREGAYEQYF. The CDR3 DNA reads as TGTGCCAGCAGCCTACGGGAGGGGGCCTACGAGCAGTACTTC.

The CDR3 bases are TGTGCCAGCTCAGAGGGGACAGCTAATGAAAAACTGTTTTTT. As protein: CASSEGTANEKLFF. The chain has TRBV18 and TRBJ1-4; 7 positions agree with TRBD1. The ends lost 5 bases at V and 3 bases at J; junction bases unmatched: 3. Germline CDR1 KGHSH, CDR2 LQKENI. CDR3 length: 14 residues.

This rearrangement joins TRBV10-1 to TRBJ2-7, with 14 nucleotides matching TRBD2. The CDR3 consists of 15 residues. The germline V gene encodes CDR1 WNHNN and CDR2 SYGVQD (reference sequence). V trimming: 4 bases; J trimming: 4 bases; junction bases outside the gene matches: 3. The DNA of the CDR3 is TGCGCCAGCAGTGGACTAGCGGGGGGGTTTTACGAGCAGTACTTC. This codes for CASSGLAGGFYEQYF.